The 26 T cell receptor beta chains in this list originate from one sample, sequenced in a study of precursors of human CD4 cytotoxic T cells. TCRdb reprocessed the reads with MiXCR, giving one entry per CDR3 protein. The table shows approximately 500 distinct CDR3 sequences, with under 20% occurring only once. The bulk UMI libraries came from four sorted CD4+ memory subsets, including IL-7R-high and IL-7R-negative TEMRA. Sequencing input: memory CD4+ T cells from blood (PBMCs). Source of these receptors: a human donor in good health.

This clonotype showed up just a few times. The genes are TRBV19 and TRBJ1-2; D not certain. Between the trimmed V and J ends, which lost 1 base and 2 bases, there was a span of 14 bases. This CDR3 comprises 16 residues. Germline values: CDR1 LNHDA, CDR2 SQIVND (reference sequence). The CDR3 bases are TGTGCCAGTAGTATAGGGATGCAGCTCACCAACTATGGCTACACCTTC. Translation gives CASSIGMQLTNYGYTF.

This clonotype rates as large. J is TRBJ2-7 and V is TRBV23-1; possibly TRBD2 for D (5 bases). TRBV23-1 is flagged as an ORF with uncertain function. The V end was cut by 4 bases, the J end by 3 bases, with 16 bases between. This CDR3 has 15 residues. The CDR3 loop is CASSRLVLGGYEQYV. The CDR3 DNA is TGCGCCAGCAGTCGCCTCGTTTTAGGAGGCTACGAGCAGTACGTC.

In this sample, this clonotype is large (0.1 to 1%). The chain carries TRBV5-1 and TRBJ1-1; D call uncertain. V lost 0 bases, J lost 7 bases, and 10 bases lay in between. CDR1 and CDR2 from the germline V gene are SGHRS and YFSETQ. This CDR3 spans 13 amino acids. For the CDR3, the DNA is TGCGCCAGCAGCTTGGTTCCGGGAGGTGAAGCTTTCTTT. Translated: CASSLVPGGEAFF. The variable domain in full, completed from reference TRBV5-1 and TRBJ1-1, reads KAGVTQTPRYLIKTRGQQVTLSCSPISGHRSVSWYQQTPGQGLQFLFEYFSETQRNKGNFPGRFSGRQFSNSRSEMNVSTLELGDSALYLCASSLVPGGEAFFGQGTRLTVV.

This clonotype came up a few times. The chain combines TRBV11-2 with TRBJ2-3; no reliable D call. V was clipped by 3 bases and J by 9 bases, with 13 bases between them. Per germline, CDR1 SGHAT and CDR2 FQNNGV. The CDR3 spans 13 residues. CDR3 sequence (DNA): TGTGCCAGCAGCTTGTCCCCCAGTCACACGCAGTATTTT. This gives the protein CASSLSPSHTQYF.

This clonotype is large. This rearrangement joins TRBV11-1 to TRBJ2-7; TRBD1 matches 8 bases. Germline CDR1 is SGHAT and CDR2 is FQDESV (reference sequence). This CDR3 is 15 amino acids long. V was pared by 3 bases and J by 4 bases, with 8 bases of the junction left unmatched. Here the CDR3 DNA reads TGTGCCAGCAGCTTCACCGGGACAGGAAAATACGAGCAGTACTTC. Encoded protein: CASSFTGTGKYEQYF.

This clonotype has a handful of counts. V usage is TRBV6-5 and J usage is TRBJ1-2, with D unresolved. V was pared by 6 bases and J by 8 bases, with 16 bases between. This CDR3 has 13 residues. The germline gives CDR1 MNHEY, CDR2 SVGAGI. The chain's CDR3 is CASSPFREGGYTF. CDR3 DNA: TGTGCCAGCAGCCCCTTCCGGGAGGGAGGCTACACCTTC.

This clonotype was seen more than once but under ten times. The chain recombines TRBV18 with TRBJ2-1, with a weak D call TRBD1 (5 bases). Trimming cost V 8 bases and J 0 bases, with 11 bases left between them. This CDR3 comprises 14 residues. Per germline, CDR1 KGHSH and CDR2 LQKENI. CDR3 residues: CASQDTSSYNEQFF. CDR3 nucleotides: TGTGCCAGCCAGGACACTTCCTCCTACAATGAGCAGTTCTTC.

This clonotype qualifies as large. The chain employs TRBV20-1 and TRBJ1-1; perhaps TRBD1 as D (6 bases). Germline loops: CDR1 DFQATT, CDR2 SNEGSKA (reference sequence). The germline V and J ends were trimmed by 1 base and 3 bases, with 27 bases remaining between them. CDR3 length: 19 amino acids. DNA for the CDR3: TGCAGTGCTAGAGCCCATCAACAGGGCTTCGGGTTCGACGACACTGAAGCTTTCTTT. The encoded protein is CSARAHQQGFGFDDTEAFF.

This clonotype is termed large (0.1 to 1%). J is TRBJ2-1 and V is TRBV7-2; 11 bases map to TRBD2. The junction had 8 bases not matched to a gene; V was cut back by 4 bases and J by 6 bases. The germline V gene has CDR1 SGHTA and CDR2 FQGNSA. This CDR3 is built from 16 residues. The CDR3 loop reads CASSSTSGSLPNEQFF. Written as DNA, the CDR3 is TGTGCCAGCAGCTCAACTAGCGGGAGCTTACCCAATGAGCAGTTCTTC. Complete variable domain (other parts from reference TRBV7-2 and TRBJ2-1): GAGVSQSPSNKVTEKGKDVELRCDPISGHTALYWYRQSLGQGLEFLIYFQGNSAPDKSGLPSDRFSAERTGGSVSTLTIQRTQQEDSAVYLCASSSTSGSLPNEQFFGPGTRLTVL.

As regards this clonotype: A read error may be the cause here, since a much bigger clone is one base away. The chain recombines TRBV20-1 with TRBJ2-7; 12 bases line up with TRBD1. CDR1 DFQATT and CDR2 SNEGSKA come from the germline V gene (reference sequence). CDR3 length: 15 residues. DNA of the CDR3: TGCAGTGCTTACTCCGGGACAGGGGGCGCCTACAAGCAGTACTTC. It translates to CSAYSGTGGAYKQYF.

By share of the sample, this clonotype is large. CDR3 residues: CASSLGGLGEAFF. The CDR3 coding sequence is TGCGCCAGCAGCTTGGGGGGGCTAGGTGAAGCTTTCTTT. This chain links TRBV5-1 with TRBJ1-1; the D gene is possibly TRBD1 (6 bases). V was trimmed by 0 bases and J by 7 bases, leaving 10 bases between them. The CDR3 runs to 13 residues. CDR1 SGHRS and CDR2 YFSETQ come from the germline V gene.

This chain joins TRBV3-1 and TRBJ1-2; no reliable D call. Germline V gene data show CDR1 as LGHDT and CDR2 as YNNKEL (reference sequence). The CDR3 is made up of 15 amino acids. With 1 base removed from V and 8 bases from J, the gap between germline ends came to 17 bases. The CDR3 loop reads CASSQGSTSLLGYTF. CDR3 DNA: TGTGCCAGCAGCCAAGGTTCCACATCCCTTCTCGGCTACACCTTC.

This clonotype is labeled as large. V is TRBV10-2 and J is TRBJ1-5, with D perhaps matching TRBD1 (6 bases). The CDR3 totals 17 residues. CDR1 and CDR2 from the germline V gene are WSHSY and SAAADI. V shed 4 bases and J shed 2 bases, with 18 bases lying between them. CDR3 nucleotide sequence: TGCGCCAGCAGTGCCAAGGGGGACTGGGGCGGCAATCAGCCCCAGCATTTT. It yields the protein CASSAKGDWGGNQPQHF.

This chain uses TRBV2 with TRBJ2-7; 8 bases are shared with TRBD1. The germline gives CDR1 SNHLY, CDR2 FYNNEI. The CDR3 is 13 residues long. Trimming took 6 bases from V and 3 from J; bases not matched to a gene: 4. The CDR3 nucleotides are TGTGCCAGCAGGATCGACAGGGGCTACGAGCAGTACTTC. Its translation: CASRIDRGYEQYF. Supplemented by reference TRBV2 and TRBJ2-7, the full variable domain reads EPEVTQTPSHQVTQMGQEVILRCVPISNHLYFYWYRQILGQKVEFLVSFYNNEISEKSEIFDDQFSVERPDGSNFTLKIRSTKLEDSAMYFCASRIDRGYEQYFGPGTRLTVT.

Only a few counts were recorded for this clonotype. The J gene is TRBJ2-3, the V gene TRBV5-5, with a possible D match to TRBD2 (6 bases). V was pared by 0 bases and J by 4 bases, with 15 bases between. Germline V CDR1 and CDR2: SGHKS, YYEKEE (reference sequence). The CDR3 sequence is 16 residues long. The CDR3 DNA is TGTGCCAGCAGCTTGGGACGCCGACTAGTACCAGATACGCAGTATTTT. Its protein is CASSLGRRLVPDTQYF.

This clonotype ranks as large. This chain joins TRBV30 and TRBJ2-7; D might be TRBD1 (5 bases). Between the trimmed V and J ends, which lost 0 bases and 6 bases, there was a span of 21 bases. CDR1 GTSNPN and CDR2 SVGIG come from the germline V gene (reference sequence). The CDR3 has 16 amino acids. The DNA of the CDR3 is TGTGCCTGGAGTGTACGAAGCCTATCCGCAGGGCTCGAGCAGTACTTC. Its protein is CAWSVRSLSAGLEQYF.

This clonotype was counted a single time. The junction and the germline gene differ at one end; a read error may be behind it. The chain recombines TRBV11-3 with TRBJ2-1; 7 bases line up with TRBD1. Germline V gene lookup returns CDR1 SGHNT and CDR2 YENEEA. The length of the CDR3 is 14 residues. The CDR3 DNA sequence: TGCGCCAGCAGCTACGACGCAGGGGGTTATGAGCAGTTCTTC. This gives the protein CASSYDAGGYEQFF.

This clonotype is large (0.1 to 1%). The chain has TRBV15 and TRBJ2-5; 12 bases are a match to TRBD2. CDR3 size: 16 residues. Germline V gives CDR1 LNHNV, CDR2 YYDKDF (reference sequence). Trimming cost V 3 bases and J 5 bases; bases outside gene matches: 7. CDR3 nucleotides: TGTGCCACCAGCAGTGACCGACTAGCGGGGGCGGAGACCCAGTACTTC. Protein: CATSSDRLAGAETQYF.

This clonotype showed up just a few times. The chain recombines TRBV20-1 with TRBJ2-3; a weak D match, TRBD2 (6 bases). Per the germline V gene, CDR1 is DFQATT and CDR2 is SNEGSKA (reference sequence). V was cut by 0 bases and J by 8 bases, with 15 bases left in between. CDR3 length equals 14 residues. The CDR3 here is CSARDYEGLATQYF. CDR3 bases: TGCAGTGCTAGAGATTACGAGGGACTCGCTACGCAGTATTTT.

By frequency in the sample, this clonotype is hyperexpanded. This rearrangement joins TRBV4-3 to TRBJ2-5; D perhaps matches TRBD2 (6 bases). Germline V gives CDR1 LGHNA, CDR2 YSLEER. The CDR3 contains 15 residues. Trimming removed 0 bases from V and 5 bases from J, with 13 bases in between. CDR3 sequence: CASSQEMRDWETQYF. The CDR3 DNA is TGCGCCAGCAGCCAAGAAATGCGGGATTGGGAGACCCAGTACTTC.

Within the sample, this clonotype is large. This rearrangement joins TRBV27 to TRBJ1-5; no definite D call. V was pared by 4 bases and J by 1 base, with 5 bases between. Germline V lookup: CDR1 MNHEY, CDR2 SMNVEV (reference sequence). The CDR3 has 13 amino acids. In DNA, the CDR3 is TGTGCCAGCAGTTCGGGCAGCAATCAGCCCCAGCATTTT. Its protein is CASSSGSNQPQHF.

In this sample, this clonotype is large. V is TRBV6-5 and J is TRBJ1-1, with TRBD1 identical over 9 bases. Trimming at V came to 6 bases and at J to 2 bases, leaving 4 bases not matched to a gene. There are 14 residues in the CDR3. Germline V CDR1 and CDR2: MNHEY, SVGAGI. CDR3 sequence (DNA): TGTGCCAGCAGCAAGGACAGGGGCAACACTGAAGCTTTCTTT. Translating it yields CASSKDRGNTEAFF.

By share, this clonotype counts as large. V is TRBV7-2 and J is TRBJ2-2, with D unclear. The CDR3 length is 15 residues. The V and J ends lost 2 bases and 1 base respectively, with 8 bases between them. The germline gives CDR1 SGHTA, CDR2 FQGNSA. The CDR3: CASSLNPGNTGELFF. The CDR3 DNA is TGTGCCAGCAGCTTAAACCCAGGGAACACCGGGGAGCTGTTTTTT.

This clonotype came up a few times. This rearrangement joins TRBV28 to TRBJ2-5; possible D gene TRBD1, 6 bases. This CDR3 has 17 amino acids. The V end was cut by 3 bases, the J end by 2 bases, with 19 bases between. CDR1 is MDHEN, CDR2 SYDVKM, per germline. The CDR3 DNA reads as TGTGCCAGCAGTTTCTCGACAGGCTTGAACCCACAAGAGACCCAGTACTTC. Translation gives CASSFSTGLNPQETQYF.

The chain links TRBV5-1 to TRBJ2-3, with 7 bases aligning to TRBD2. CDR3 length: 15 amino acids. After removal of 0 bases from V and 5 bases from J, the junction contained 6 bases not matched to a gene. Looked up from germline, CDR1 is SGHRS and CDR2 is YFSETQ. In DNA, the CDR3 is TGCGCCAGCAGCTTGGAGTCTAGCGGATTAGATACGCAGTATTTT. It translates to CASSLESSGLDTQYF.

This clonotype is large within its sample. The V call is TRBV14, the J call TRBJ2-2; no reliable D call. V was shortened by 3 bases and J by 0 bases, with 5 bases between the two germline ends. Germline V lookup: CDR1 SGHDN, CDR2 FVKESK. This CDR3 is built from 14 residues. The CDR3 protein is CASSQQANTGELFF. The CDR3 bases are TGTGCCAGCAGCCAGCAGGCGAACACCGGGGAGCTGTTTTTT.